The 16 T cell receptor beta chains presented below share a single source sample, sequenced in a study of blood T cell repertoires in COVID-19. Assay: immunoSEQ multiplex PCR; the TCRdb copy retains only in-frame clones and omits some. The table records tens of thousands of clones, roughly nine tenths of them present only once. Sequenced input: peripheral blood. All receptors derive from a man aged 55 to 70 with acute or convalescent COVID-19.

The CDR3 is CASSSDRGGNEKLFF. For the CDR3, the DNA is TGTGCCAGCAGCTCCGACAGGGGGGGGAATGAAAAACTGTTTTTT. J is TRBJ1-4 and V is TRBV5-5, with 9 bases that match TRBD1. The ends lost 3 bases at V and 5 bases at J; junction bases unmatched: 5. The CDR3 is 15 residues long. Germline CDR1 is SGHKS and CDR2 is YYEKEE (reference sequence).

The chain links TRBV5-5 to TRBJ2-1; weak D call: TRBD1 (5 bases). The germline gives CDR1 SGHKS, CDR2 YYEKEE (reference sequence). The V end was cut by 1 base, the J end by 7 bases, with 12 bases between. The CDR3 runs to 14 residues. In DNA, the CDR3 is TGTGCCAGCAGCTTGTCGCAGGGTACGAATGAGCAGTTCTTC. Residues: CASSLSQGTNEQFF.

The V and J genes are TRBV2 and TRBJ2-1; 7 bases match TRBD2. Germline V gene data show CDR1 as SNHLY and CDR2 as FYNNEI. The CDR3 extends over 15 amino acids. With V trimmed by 8 bases and J by 5 bases, 12 bases remained unmatched. The DNA of the CDR3 is TGTGCCAGCCCAAGTTCCCCACTAGCGAACAATGAGCAGTTCTTC. Translated, it gives CASPSSPLANNEQFF. Full variable domain (remainder filled in from reference TRBV2 and TRBJ2-1): EPEVTQTPSHQVTQMGQEVILRCVPISNHLYFYWYRQILGQKVEFLVSFYNNEISEKSEIFDDQFSVERPDGSNFTLKIRSTKLEDSAMYFCASPSSPLANNEQFFGPGTRLTVL.

The DNA of the CDR3 is TGTGCCAGCAGCCCCAGGGTATTCGGTGAAAAACTGTTTTTT. This codes for CASSPRVFGEKLFF. The chain joins TRBV7-9 to TRBJ1-4, with D possibly being TRBD1 (5 bases). This CDR3 region has 14 residues. Germline assignment: CDR1 SEHNR and CDR2 FQNEAQ (reference sequence). Deletions cut 5 bases from V and 7 bases from J, with 14 bases between.

This clone was counted only a few times. This rearrangement joins TRBV6-6 to TRBJ2-3; TRBD1 aligns across 11 bases. V dropped 6 bases and J dropped 5; count of bases not matched to a gene: 7. Germline V gene data show CDR1 as MNHNY and CDR2 as SVGAGI (reference sequence). There are 15 residues in the CDR3. Here the CDR3 DNA reads TGTGCCAGCAGATGGACAGGGGGCTGGGGAGATACGCAGTATTTT. Amino acids: CASRWTGGWGDTQYF.

This clone occurred once. The chain combines TRBV2 with TRBJ1-2, with 10 bases identical to TRBD1. CDR3 size: 14 residues. Unmatched junction bases numbered 8, after V lost 6 bases and J lost 7 bases. Looked up from germline, CDR1 is SNHLY and CDR2 is FYNNEI. The CDR3 loop is CASRLGQGKGGYTF. As DNA, the CDR3 is TGTGCCAGCAGATTGGGACAGGGGAAGGGTGGCTACACCTTC.

The chain carries TRBV2 and TRBJ1-4; perhaps TRBD1 as D (5 bases). V was cut by 6 bases and J by 0 bases, with 14 bases left in between. This CDR3 is built from 16 residues. Germline assignment: CDR1 SNHLY and CDR2 FYNNEI. The CDR3, as DNA: TGTGCCAGCAGATGGGTCGGGGGGTCAACTAATGAAAAACTGTTTTTT. This encodes CASRWVGGSTNEKLFF.

V and J are TRBV6-1 and TRBJ1-4; the match to TRBD1 covers 10 bases. After removal of 4 bases from V and 0 bases from J, the junction contained 14 bases not matched to a gene. The V gene's germline CDR1 is MNHNS and CDR2 SASEGT. The CDR3 is 20 amino acids. CDR3 bases: TGTGCCAGCAGTGCCTCCTGGTGGGACAGGGGTATTACAACTAATGAAAAACTGTTTTTT. This sequence encodes CASSASWWDRGITTNEKLFF.

V usage is TRBV28 and J usage is TRBJ2-3; perhaps TRBD2 as D (5 bases). CDR3 length: 17 residues. Per germline, CDR1 MDHEN and CDR2 SYDVKM. V lost 5 bases and J 2 bases, leaving 20 bases between the germline ends. CDR3 coding DNA: TGTGCCAGCAGTCCTCGAAATAGCGCTAGACACACAGATACGCAGTATTTT. It is translated as CASSPRNSARHTDTQYF. Drawing the rest from reference TRBV28 and TRBJ2-3, the complete variable domain is DVKVTQSSRYLVKRTGEKVFLECVQDMDHENMFWYRQDPGLGLRLIYFSYDVKMKEKGDIPEGYSVSREKKERFSLILESASTNQTSMYLCASSPRNSARHTDTQYFGPGTRLTVL.

The chain carries TRBV27 and TRBJ2-7; perhaps TRBD2 as D (6 bases). The CDR3 spans 15 residues. The V gene lost 0 bases and the J gene lost 4 bases, with 13 bases spanning the gap. Germline-derived CDR1 and CDR2 are MNHEY and SMNVEV (reference sequence). This CDR3 is CASSLSRRGYYEQYF. CDR3 nucleotide sequence: TGTGCCAGCAGTTTATCGAGGAGGGGCTATTACGAGCAGTACTTC.

This clone was counted a single time. The J gene is TRBJ2-4, the V gene TRBV27; 8 bases match TRBD1. This CDR3 is 13 amino acids long. Germline lookup yields CDR1 MNHEY and CDR2 SMNVEV (reference sequence). The J segment lost 6 bases and the V segment lost 6 bases, leaving 4 bases of the junction unmatched. CDR3 loop: CASSSTGVNIQYF. The CDR3 bases are TGTGCCAGCAGCTCGACAGGGGTAAACATTCAGTACTTC.

The chain links TRBV7-9 to TRBJ2-7, with 12 bases matching TRBD2. Trimming removed 5 bases from V and 5 bases from J; junction bases left unmatched: 10. The CDR3 is 16 residues long. The germline V gene encodes CDR1 SEHNR and CDR2 FQNEAQ (reference sequence). The CDR3 coding sequence is TGTGCCAGCAGCCCTAGCGGGAGGGCCCGGGTACACGAGCAGTACTTC. Its translation is CASSPSGRARVHEQYF.

A few counts support this clone. V is TRBV6-5 and J is TRBJ2-3; TRBD2 agrees at 11 bases. There are 14 residues in the CDR3. V lost 7 bases to trimming and J lost 5 bases; unmatched junction nucleotides: 5. CDR1 MNHEY and CDR2 SVGAGI come from the germline V gene. CDR3 nucleotides: TGTGCCAGCAAGACTAGCGGGATAGGAGATACGCAGTATTTT. This translates into CASKTSGIGDTQYF.

The chain has TRBV5-1 and TRBJ2-5, with 8 bases fitting TRBD1. This CDR3 contains 14 residues. V shed 2 bases, J shed 2 bases, and the junction held 2 bases outside the gene matches. Germline V gene data show CDR1 as SGHRS and CDR2 as YFSETQ. The CDR3 DNA is TGCGCCAGCAGCTTCTGGGACAGGCAAGAGACCCAGTACTTC. This encodes CASSFWDRQETQYF.

This sequence joins TRBV5-1 and TRBJ2-5; 7 bases map to TRBD2. V lost 0 bases and J lost 1; bases outside the gene matches: 9. There are 17 residues in the CDR3. Germline CDR1 SGHRS, CDR2 YFSETQ. As DNA, the CDR3 is TGCGCCAGCAGCTTGGTTATGTCGGGAGGCCCCCAAGAGACCCAGTACTTC. Translating gives CASSLVMSGGPQETQYF.

This sequence joins TRBV27 and TRBJ2-1, with 13 bases aligning to TRBD2. The CDR3 runs 16 residues. V trimming: 5 bases; J trimming: 9 bases; junction bases outside the gene matches: 10. The V gene's germline CDR1 is MNHEY and CDR2 SMNVEV (reference sequence). The CDR3 DNA is TGTGCCAGCAGTCTCCCGGGACTAGCGGGGAGTCTTGAGCAGTTCTTC. This gives the protein CASSLPGLAGSLEQFF.